The 32 T cell receptor beta chains in this list originate from one sample, sequenced in a study of blood T cell repertoires in COVID-19. Sequencing used immunoSEQ multiplex PCR; TCRdb keeps in-frame clones, though not all of them. Counted here are a few hundred thousand clones, around 87% occurring once; the ten biggest clones make up roughly 2.5%. The sequenced material came from PBMCs or T cells enriched from blood (not recorded which). These TCRs come from a woman in her late teens or twenties who had recovered from COVID-19.

This clone was seen a handful of times. CDR3 amino acids: CASSTSPSGTGGPGELFF. The CDR3 coding sequence is TGTGCCAGCAGCACCAGCCCCTCCGGGACAGGGGGCCCCGGGGAGCTGTTTTTT. The genes are TRBV7-9 and TRBJ2-2, with 12 nucleotides matching TRBD1. There are 18 residues in the CDR3. The germline gives CDR1 SEHNR, CDR2 FQNEAQ (reference sequence). The junction had 13 bases not matched to a gene; V was cut back by 5 bases and J by 6 bases.

V and J are TRBV12-3 or TRBV12-4 and TRBJ1-2; 7 bases are a match to TRBD1. The CDR3 loop spans 12 amino acids. V was pared by 6 bases and J by 9 bases, with 7 bases of the junction left unmatched. The chain's CDR3 is CASSTTGFRYTF. CDR3 nucleotide sequence: TGTGCCAGCAGCACGACAGGGTTTCGCTACACCTTC.

The chain combines TRBV3-1 (or the pseudogene TRBV3-2) with TRBJ2-3; 11 bases line up with TRBD2. This CDR3 has 17 amino acids. Germline V gene data show CDR1 as LGHDT and CDR2 as YNNKEL (reference sequence). V lost 1 base to trimming and J lost 2 bases; unmatched junction nucleotides: 5. The CDR3 loop reads CASSQGPSGGNTDTQYF. As DNA, the CDR3 is TGTGCCAGCAGCCAAGGGCCTAGCGGGGGGAACACAGATACGCAGTATTTT.

The gene calls are TRBV2 and TRBJ1-5, with unresolved D. This CDR3 region has 13 residues. V was cut by 6 bases and J by 4 bases, with 10 bases left in between. Per the germline V gene, CDR1 is SNHLY and CDR2 is FYNNEI. Written as DNA, the CDR3 is TGTGCCAGCAGACAATCCAAAAATCAGCCCCAGCATTTT. Encoded protein: CASRQSKNQPQHF.

Turning to this clone: The same CDR3 also results from other DNA sequences found in this sample. The rearrangement joins TRBV7-9 to TRBJ2-7; no definite D call. CDR3 length: 13 residues. Germline CDR1 SEHNR, CDR2 FQNEAQ (reference sequence). The V and J ends lost 3 bases and 0 bases respectively, with 6 bases between them. DNA for the CDR3: TGTGCCAGCAGCTTTCCAGGCTCCTACGAGCAGTACTTC. This codes for CASSFPGSYEQYF.

The chain uses TRBV7-6 and TRBJ1-5, with D possibly matching TRBD1 (5 bases). This CDR3 region has 15 residues. Germline CDR1 and CDR2: SGHVS and FNYEAQ. The V end was cut by 5 bases, the J end by 4 bases, with 15 bases between. CDR3 amino acids: CASSLGRGGNQPQHF. The CDR3 nucleotides are TGTGCCAGCAGCCTAGGCCGGGGGGGGAATCAGCCCCAGCATTTT. Full variable domain (rest looked up from reference TRBV7-6 and TRBJ1-5): GAGVSQSPRYKVTKRGQDVALRCDPISGHVSLYWYRQALGQGPEFLTYFNYEAQQDKSGLPNDRFSAERPEGSISTLTIQRTEQRDSAMYRCASSLGRGGNQPQHFGDGTRLSIL.

This sequence joins TRBV18 and TRBJ2-1; 10 nucleotides line up with TRBD1. V was pared by 4 bases and J by 6 bases, with 6 bases of the junction left unmatched. Looked up from germline, CDR1 is KGHSH and CDR2 is LQKENI. CDR3 length: 15 amino acids. The CDR3 sequence: CASSRLDRGLNEQFF. CDR3 sequence (DNA): TGTGCCAGCTCACGCCTCGACAGGGGGCTCAATGAGCAGTTCTTC.

The chain is built from TRBV18 and TRBJ2-1, with D possibly TRBD2 on 5 matching bases. Germline V gives CDR1 KGHSH, CDR2 LQKENI. V lost 2 bases and J lost 6, with 8 bases in between. The CDR3 runs 13 residues. The CDR3 bases are TGTGCCAGCTCACCATCGAGGGTCAATGAGCAGTTCTTC. This translates into CASSPSRVNEQFF.

This clone appeared a few times. This chain links TRBV9 with TRBJ1-1, with D possibly being TRBD1 (6 bases). Trimming took off 3 bases at V and 1 base at J, with 7 bases between the two ends. This CDR3 spans 13 amino acids. Looked up from germline, CDR1 is SGDLS and CDR2 is YYNGEE. The CDR3 reads CASSEGGNTEAFF. The CDR3 DNA is TGTGCCAGCAGCGAAGGGGGGAACACTGAAGCTTTCTTT.

This chain joins TRBV29-1 and TRBJ1-2, with D unresolved. V was cut by 8 bases and J by 3 bases, with 16 bases left in between. The CDR3 runs to 13 residues. In germline, CDR1 is SQVTM, CDR2 ANQGSEA. The CDR3 bases are TGCAGCACCCGCCGGCAGGTCGACTATGGCTACACCTTC. Amino acid sequence: CSTRRQVDYGYTF. Full variable domain (outside the CDR3, taken from reference TRBV29-1 and TRBJ1-2): SAVISQKPSRDICQRGTSLTIQCQVDSQVTMMFWYRQQPGQSLTLIATANQGSEATYESGFVIDKFPISRPNLTFSTLTVSNMSPEDSSIYLCSTRRQVDYGYTFGSGTRLTVV.

This chain links TRBV11-2 with TRBJ1-4, with TRBD1 identical over 8 bases. The trim removed 0 bases at V and 6 bases at J, leaving 9 bases unmatched. Per the germline V gene, CDR1 is SGHAT and CDR2 is FQNNGV. The CDR3 covers 17 residues. CDR3 sequence reads: CASSLDRFQGAYEKLFF. CDR3 bases: TGTGCCAGCAGCTTAGATCGATTTCAGGGGGCTTATGAAAAACTGTTTTTT.

The chain couples TRBV19 to TRBJ2-7; 9 bases are a match to TRBD1. CDR1 is LNHDA and CDR2 is SQIVND in the germline V gene (reference sequence). The CDR3 covers 14 residues. The V and J ends lost 3 bases and 5 bases, in that order; junction bases with no gene match: 5. In nucleotides, the CDR3 is TGTGCCAGTAGTATCCCCGACAGGGGGGACGAGCAGTACTTC. Translated: CASSIPDRGDEQYF. The full variable domain, in which reference TRBV19 and TRBJ2-7 provide the parts outside the CDR3, is DGGITQSPKYLFRKEGQNVTLSCEQNLNHDAMYWYRQDPGQGLRLIYYSQIVNDFQKGDIAEGYSVSREKKESFPLTVTSAQKNPTAFYLCASSIPDRGDEQYFGPGTRLTVT.

This chain uses TRBV20-1 with TRBJ1-1; D uncertain. The CDR3 spans 11 residues. Germline-derived CDR1 and CDR2 are DFQATT and SNEGSKA (reference sequence). Here the CDR3 DNA reads TGCAGAGCGACTTTTAACACTGAAGCTTTCTTT. Residues: CRATFNTEAFF.

The rearrangement joins TRBV5-1 to TRBJ1-2; TRBD1 might be the D (5 bases). Germline V lookup: CDR1 SGHRS, CDR2 YFSETQ. V was clipped by 0 bases and J by 5 bases, with 20 bases between them. The CDR3 sequence is 17 residues long. CDR3 nucleotides: TGCGCCAGCAGCTTGGCCCCAGGCAGGGACTTAAATTATGGCTACACCTTC. Its translation: CASSLAPGRDLNYGYTF.

The gene calls are TRBV14 and TRBJ2-3; TRBD2 matches at 10 bases. This CDR3 has 15 amino acids. The V segment lost 2 bases and the J segment 4 bases; nucleotides outside the gene matches: 3. Germline-derived CDR1 and CDR2 are SGHDN and FVKESK. CDR3 loop: CASSQLAGGSDTQYF. In DNA form, the CDR3 reads TGTGCCAGCAGCCAATTAGCGGGGGGCTCAGATACGCAGTATTTT.

The chain's CDR3 is CASSFARSLATEAFF. The CDR3 DNA reads as TGTGCCAGCAGCTTCGCGAGGTCGCTAGCCACTGAAGCTTTCTTT. The rearrangement links TRBV7-6 to TRBJ1-1; D unclear. V shed 3 bases and J shed 4 bases, with 15 bases lying between them. Germline V CDR1 and CDR2: SGHVS, FNYEAQ. The CDR3 sequence is 15 residues long.

This rearrangement joins TRBV5-1 to TRBJ2-5; 8 nucleotides agree with TRBD2. V dropped 0 bases and J dropped 1; count of bases not matched to a gene: 5. Germline assignment: CDR1 SGHRS and CDR2 YFSETQ. CDR3 length: 16 residues. The CDR3 reads CASSLETSAFQETQYF. CDR3 in DNA: TGCGCCAGCAGCTTGGAGACTAGCGCATTCCAAGAGACCCAGTACTTC.

This clone was detected a few times. This chain uses TRBV2 with TRBJ2-7, with 8 bases lining up with TRBD1. CDR1 is SNHLY and CDR2 is FYNNEI in the germline V gene. CDR3 length: 15 amino acids. J was trimmed by 3 bases and V by 6 bases; bases with no gene match: 10. CDR3 loop: CASSKEQGVDYEQYF. Here the CDR3 DNA reads TGTGCCAGCAGCAAAGAACAGGGGGTTGACTACGAGCAGTACTTC.

The rearrangement links TRBV19 to TRBJ2-3, with D hard to call. The ends were cut back, 7 bases at V and 0 bases at J, with 14 bases in the middle. The CDR3 length is 15 residues. Germline-derived CDR1 and CDR2 are LNHDA and SQIVND (reference sequence). CDR3 DNA: TGTGCCAGTACCAACCGACTTGCTAGCACAGATACGCAGTATTTT. Translated: CASTNRLASTDTQYF.

The J gene is TRBJ2-4, the V gene TRBV5-1, with 10 bases fitting TRBD2. This CDR3 comprises 15 residues. V was clipped by 2 bases and J by 2 bases; unmatched bases: 1. The V gene's germline CDR1 is SGHRS and CDR2 YFSETQ. As DNA, the CDR3 is TGCGCCAGCAGCTTTAGCGGGGGGACCAAAAACATTCAGTACTTC. This codes for CASSFSGGTKNIQYF.

The CDR3 here is CATSWREDTEAFF. As DNA, the CDR3 is TGTGCCACCTCGTGGAGGGAGGACACTGAAGCTTTCTTT. The chain couples TRBV18 to TRBJ1-1; D call uncertain. The germline V gene has CDR1 KGHSH and CDR2 LQKENI. The germline V and J ends were trimmed by 10 bases and 3 bases, with 15 bases remaining between them. The CDR3 contains 13 residues.

The chain links TRBV6-5 to TRBJ1-2; D is unclear. CDR3 length: 13 amino acids. Germline loops: CDR1 MNHEY, CDR2 SVGAGI. V dropped 6 bases and J dropped 8 bases, with 16 bases sitting between them. The DNA of the CDR3 is TGTGCCAGCAGAGGAGCCCCCGCCGGCGGCTACACCTTC. This codes for CASRGAPAGGYTF.

This chain connects TRBV14 to TRBJ1-1, with TRBD1 as a possible D gene (5 bases). The germline V gene has CDR1 SGHDN and CDR2 FVKESK. The CDR3 totals 13 residues. V lost 0 bases and J 5 bases, leaving 7 bases between the germline ends. CDR3 DNA sequence: TGTGCCAGCAGCCAAGATCAGGGTACTGAAGCTTTCTTT. Translated: CASSQDQGTEAFF.

The chain joins TRBV4-2 to TRBJ2-1; 12 nucleotides match TRBD2. The CDR3 totals 16 residues. The V and J ends lost 5 bases and 8 bases, in that order; junction bases with no gene match: 10. Germline assignment: CDR1 LGHNA and CDR2 YNFKEQ. This CDR3 is CASSSRLAGEVDEQFF. The CDR3 DNA sequence: TGTGCCAGCAGCTCCAGACTAGCGGGGGAGGTCGATGAGCAGTTCTTC.

This clone has just one count. This rearrangement joins TRBV7-8 to TRBJ1-1; D is undetermined. Germline CDR1 and CDR2: SGHVS and FQNEAQ. This CDR3 comprises 15 residues. The V end lost 2 bases, the J end lost 11 bases, and 21 bases lay between the germline ends. CDR3 residues: CASSLRMDRYSQAFF. In DNA form, the CDR3 reads TGTGCCAGCAGCTTAAGAATGGATCGCTACAGCCAGGCTTTCTTT.

This chain connects TRBV11-2 to TRBJ2-1; 10 nucleotides align to TRBD2. Germline CDR1 and CDR2: SGHAT and FQNNGV. CDR3 size: 19 residues. J gave up 7 bases and V 4 bases, and 19 bases lay outside the gene matches. The DNA of the CDR3 is TGTGCCAGCAGCTCCGGTTGGTCCCCCGGGACTAGCGTTGATAATGAGCAGTTCTTC. This codes for CASSSGWSPGTSVDNEQFF.

The chain employs TRBV5-6 and TRBJ2-3; TRBD1 might be the D (5 bases). CDR3 size: 13 residues. Trimming left V 0 bases short and J 3 bases short, with 5 bases between. Germline V CDR1 and CDR2: SGHDT, YYEEEE. CDR3 coding DNA: TGTGCCAGCAGCTTGGACAGGACAGATACGCAGTATTTT. It encodes CASSLDRTDTQYF.

In its sample, this clone was seen a few times. The chain employs TRBV4-2 and TRBJ2-7; a weak D match, TRBD2 (5 bases). The germline V gene has CDR1 LGHNA and CDR2 YNFKEQ. Deletions cut 0 bases from V and 2 bases from J, with 14 bases between. This CDR3 has 16 amino acids. The CDR3 region is CASSQDRIAGAYEQYF. The CDR3 DNA sequence: TGTGCCAGCAGCCAAGATCGAATAGCCGGGGCCTACGAGCAGTACTTC.

The chain joins TRBV5-6 to TRBJ1-2; TRBD1 might be the D (6 bases). The CDR3 covers 19 residues. Between the trimmed V and J ends, which lost 3 bases and 3 bases, there was a span of 27 bases. The V gene's germline CDR1 is SGHDT and CDR2 YYEEEE. The CDR3 is CASSSNTGQLDPVDYGYTF. The CDR3 DNA follows: TGTGCCAGCAGCTCAAATACCGGACAGCTTGACCCGGTTGACTATGGCTACACCTTC.

The V gene is TRBV20-1, the J gene TRBJ2-3; TRBD2 agrees at 7 bases. Germline CDR1 is DFQATT and CDR2 is SNEGSKA (reference sequence). V was clipped by 3 bases and J by 2 bases; unmatched bases: 8. The CDR3 is 15 amino acids. The CDR3 here is CSASLAGDLTDTQYF. The CDR3 nucleotides read TGCAGTGCTAGTCTCGCGGGGGACCTCACAGATACGCAGTATTTT.

The CDR3 spells CASSLGAGGTEAFF. The CDR3 bases are TGTGCCAGCAGCCTGGGGGCAGGGGGCACTGAAGCTTTCTTT. The J gene is TRBJ1-1, the V gene TRBV5-4; 7 nucleotides agree with TRBD1. Germline V gene sequence: CDR1 SGHNT, CDR2 YYREEE (reference sequence). CDR3 size: 14 residues. J was trimmed by 4 bases and V by 4 bases; bases with no gene match: 7.

The chain couples TRBV7-3 to TRBJ2-1, with 7 bases matching TRBD2. CDR3 length: 14 residues. CDR1 and CDR2 (germline): SGHTA, FQGTGA. Losses at the gene ends were 1 base for V and 4 bases for J; bases not matched to a gene: 1. The CDR3 sequence: CASSLNSGYNEQFF. Written as DNA, the CDR3 is TGTGCCAGCAGCTTAAATAGCGGGTACAATGAGCAGTTCTTC.